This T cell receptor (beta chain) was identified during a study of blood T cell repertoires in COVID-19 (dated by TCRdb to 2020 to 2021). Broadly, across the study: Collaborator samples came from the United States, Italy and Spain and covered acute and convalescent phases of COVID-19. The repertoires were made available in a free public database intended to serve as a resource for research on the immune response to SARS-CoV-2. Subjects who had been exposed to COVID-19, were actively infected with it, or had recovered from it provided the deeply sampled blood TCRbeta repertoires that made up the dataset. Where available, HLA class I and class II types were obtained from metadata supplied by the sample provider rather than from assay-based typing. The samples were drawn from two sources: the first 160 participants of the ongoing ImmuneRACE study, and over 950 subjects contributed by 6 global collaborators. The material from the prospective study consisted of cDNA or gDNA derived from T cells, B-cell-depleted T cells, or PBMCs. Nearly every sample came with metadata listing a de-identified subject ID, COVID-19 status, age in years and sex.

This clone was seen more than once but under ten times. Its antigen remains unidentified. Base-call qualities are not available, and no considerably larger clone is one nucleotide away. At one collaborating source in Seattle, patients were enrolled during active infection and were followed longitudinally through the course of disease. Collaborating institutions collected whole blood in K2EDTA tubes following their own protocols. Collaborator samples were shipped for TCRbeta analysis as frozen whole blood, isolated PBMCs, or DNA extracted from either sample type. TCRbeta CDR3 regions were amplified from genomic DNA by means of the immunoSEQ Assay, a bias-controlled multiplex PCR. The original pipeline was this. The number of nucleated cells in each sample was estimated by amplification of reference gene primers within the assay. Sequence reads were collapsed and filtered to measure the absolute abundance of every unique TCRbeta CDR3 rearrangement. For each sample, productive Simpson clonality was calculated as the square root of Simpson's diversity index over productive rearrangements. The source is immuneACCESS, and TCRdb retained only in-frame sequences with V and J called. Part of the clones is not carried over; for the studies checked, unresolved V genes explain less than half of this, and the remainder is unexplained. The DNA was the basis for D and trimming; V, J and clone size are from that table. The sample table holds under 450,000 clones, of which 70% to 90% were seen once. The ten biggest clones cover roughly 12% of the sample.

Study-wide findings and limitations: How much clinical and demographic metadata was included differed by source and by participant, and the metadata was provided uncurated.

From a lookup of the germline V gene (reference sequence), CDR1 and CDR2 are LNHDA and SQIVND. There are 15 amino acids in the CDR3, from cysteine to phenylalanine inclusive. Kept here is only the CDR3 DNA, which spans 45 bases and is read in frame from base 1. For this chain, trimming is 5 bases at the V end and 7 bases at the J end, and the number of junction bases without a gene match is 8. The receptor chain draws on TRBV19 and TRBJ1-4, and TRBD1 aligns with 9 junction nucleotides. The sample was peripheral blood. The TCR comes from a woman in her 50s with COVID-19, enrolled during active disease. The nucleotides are TGTGCCAGTAGTCCTTACAGGGGGCTGGGTGAAAAACTGTTTTTT. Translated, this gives CASSPYRGLGEKLFF.